This T cell receptor beta chain was retrieved from a study of regulatory T cells in long-lasting Graves disease. Concerning this clonotype itself: Given a much more abundant clone one base away, this may be a read error.

Time point here: newly diagnosed GD, antithyroid drugs for less than 3 months. Extracted RNA from PBMCs served as the source of the TCR library. Assembly of TCR beta libraries relied on iRepertoire HTBI primers together with Arm-PCR of CDR3 regions. TCRdb itself ran the multiplex PCR reads through MiXCR, one entry per CDR3 protein. The sample has 450,000 to 650,000 distinct CDR3 sequences; about 15% are singletons. The CDR3 loop spans 10 amino acids. Germline V gives CDR1 SEHNR, CDR2 FQNEAQ (reference sequence). This sample also appeared in a second study, on T cells in Graves' hyperthyroidism and ophthalmopathy.

This chain links TRBV7-9 with TRBJ2-7; a weak D match, TRBD2 (5 bases). The source is a woman aged 35-65 years with Graves disease. This sample comprised peripheral blood mononuclear cells (PBMCs), obtained at new diagnosis, from a patient treated with antithyroid drugs. As DNA, the CDR3 is TGTGCCAGCGGCGACTACGGGCAGTACTTC. The encoded protein is CASGDYGQYF.